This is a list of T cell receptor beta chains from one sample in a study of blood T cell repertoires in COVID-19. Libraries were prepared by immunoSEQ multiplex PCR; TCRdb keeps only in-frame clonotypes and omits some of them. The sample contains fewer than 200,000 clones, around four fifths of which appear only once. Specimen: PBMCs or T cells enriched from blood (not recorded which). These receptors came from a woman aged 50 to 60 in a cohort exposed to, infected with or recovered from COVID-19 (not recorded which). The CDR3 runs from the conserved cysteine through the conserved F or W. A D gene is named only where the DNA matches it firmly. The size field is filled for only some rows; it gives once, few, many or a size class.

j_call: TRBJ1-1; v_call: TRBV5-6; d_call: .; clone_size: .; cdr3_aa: CASSFRFQRVGLNTEAFF; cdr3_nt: TGTGCCAGCAGCTTTCGGTTTCAGCGGGTAGGGTTGAACACTGAAGCTTTCTTT
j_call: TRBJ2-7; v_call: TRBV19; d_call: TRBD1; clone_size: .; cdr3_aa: CASSIGPGQLTYEQYF; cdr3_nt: TGTGCCAGTAGTATAGGTCCGGGACAGCTCACCTACGAGCAGTACTTC
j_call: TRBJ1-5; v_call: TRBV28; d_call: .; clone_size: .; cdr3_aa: CASSSQNQPQHF; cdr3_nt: TGTGCCAGCAGTTCGCAGAATCAGCCCCAGCATTTT
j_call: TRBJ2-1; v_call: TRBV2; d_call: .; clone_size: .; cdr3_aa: CASSGVQASNEQFF; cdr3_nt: TGTGCCAGCAGTGGGGTACAGGCCTCGAATGAGCAGTTCTTC
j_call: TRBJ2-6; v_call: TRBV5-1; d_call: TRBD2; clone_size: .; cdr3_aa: CASSLMLAGASSGANVLTF; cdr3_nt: TGCGCCAGCAGCTTGATGCTAGCGGGGGCGAGCTCTGGGGCCAACGTCCTGACTTTC
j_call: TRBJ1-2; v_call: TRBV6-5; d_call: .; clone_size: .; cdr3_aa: CASSYSRRGADGYTF; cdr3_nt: TGTGCCAGCAGTTACTCCCGACGGGGGGCGGATGGCTACACCTTC
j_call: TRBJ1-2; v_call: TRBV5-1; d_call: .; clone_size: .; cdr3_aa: CASSLVGTSVLSLYGYTF; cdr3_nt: TGCGCCAGCAGCTTGGTGGGAACTAGTGTCCTTTCCTTATATGGCTACACCTTC
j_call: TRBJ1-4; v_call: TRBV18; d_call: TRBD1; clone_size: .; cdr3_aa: CASSPSRDRAEKLFF; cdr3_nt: TGTGCCAGCTCACCTTCCCGGGACAGGGCTGAAAAACTGTTTTTT
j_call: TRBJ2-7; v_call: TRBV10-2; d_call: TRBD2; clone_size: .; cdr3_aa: CASSESTVVAGARNEQYF; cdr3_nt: TGCGCCAGCAGTGAGTCGACTGTGGTAGCGGGAGCCCGCAACGAGCAGTACTTC
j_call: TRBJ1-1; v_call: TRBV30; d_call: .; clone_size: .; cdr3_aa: CAWSVDSMNTEAFF; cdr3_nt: TGTGCCTGGAGTGTAGACAGTATGAACACTGAAGCTTTCTTT
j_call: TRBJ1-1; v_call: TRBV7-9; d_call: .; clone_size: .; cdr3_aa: CASSLGRDFEAFF; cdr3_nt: TGTGCCAGCAGCTTAGGCCGGGACTTTGAAGCTTTCTTT
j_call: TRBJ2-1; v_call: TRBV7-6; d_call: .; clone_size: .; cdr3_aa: CASSLGQGWTNEQFF; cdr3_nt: TGTGCCAGCAGCTTAGGGCAGGGTTGGACGAATGAGCAGTTCTTC
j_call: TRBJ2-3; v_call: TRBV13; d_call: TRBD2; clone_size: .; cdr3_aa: CASSLAGLASTDTQYF; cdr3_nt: TGTGCCAGCAGCTTAGCCGGACTAGCGAGCACAGATACGCAGTATTTT
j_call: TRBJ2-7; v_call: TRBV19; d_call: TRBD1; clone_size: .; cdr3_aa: CASSPGQGPHEQYF; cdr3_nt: TGTGCCAGTAGTCCGGGACAGGGTCCCCACGAGCAGTACTTC
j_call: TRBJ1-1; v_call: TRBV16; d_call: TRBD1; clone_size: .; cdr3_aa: CASSHGTGRSSTEAFF; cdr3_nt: TGTGCCAGCAGCCACGGGACAGGGCGAAGTAGCACTGAAGCTTTCTTT
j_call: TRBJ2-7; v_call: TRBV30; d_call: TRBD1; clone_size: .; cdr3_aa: CAWSGTGLNEQYF; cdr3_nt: TGTGCCTGGAGCGGGACAGGGTTAAACGAGCAGTACTTC
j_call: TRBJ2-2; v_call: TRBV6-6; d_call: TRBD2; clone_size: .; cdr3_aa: CASSYPGLANTGELFF; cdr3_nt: TGTGCCAGCAGTTACCCCGGACTAGCGAACACCGGGGAGCTGTTTTTT
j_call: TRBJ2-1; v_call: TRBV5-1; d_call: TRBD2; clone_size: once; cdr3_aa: CASSLGLAGVSQFF; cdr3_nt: TGCGCCAGCAGCTTGGGACTAGCGGGGGTCTCGCAGTTCTTC
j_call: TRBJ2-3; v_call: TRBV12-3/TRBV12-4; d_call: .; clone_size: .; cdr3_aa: CASTQMDTQYF; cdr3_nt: TGTGCCAGCACCCAGATGGATACGCAGTATTTT
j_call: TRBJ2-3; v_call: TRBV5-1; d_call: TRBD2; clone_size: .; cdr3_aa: CASSPLLAGSTDTQYF; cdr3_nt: TGCGCCAGCAGCCCTTTACTAGCGGGGAGCACAGATACGCAGTATTTT
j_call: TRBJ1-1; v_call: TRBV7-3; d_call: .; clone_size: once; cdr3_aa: CASSSQGLAEAFF; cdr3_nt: TGTGCCAGCAGCTCCCAGGGGTTAGCTGAAGCTTTCTTT
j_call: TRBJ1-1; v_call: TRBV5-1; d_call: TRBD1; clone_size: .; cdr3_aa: CASSKEGASTEAFF; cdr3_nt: TGCGCCAGCAGCAAAGAGGGGGCCTCCACTGAAGCTTTCTTT
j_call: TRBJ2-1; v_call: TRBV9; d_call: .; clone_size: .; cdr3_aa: CASSEGGGSPSYNEQFF; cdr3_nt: TGTGCCAGCAGCGAGGGGGGAGGGAGTCCTTCCTACAATGAGCAGTTCTTC
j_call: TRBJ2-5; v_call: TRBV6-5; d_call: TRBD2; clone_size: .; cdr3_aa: CATQERERGETQYF; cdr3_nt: TGTGCCACCCAAGAGCGGGAGAGGGGAGAGACCCAGTACTTC
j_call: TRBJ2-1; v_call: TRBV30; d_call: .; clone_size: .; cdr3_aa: CAWSGRLGQFF; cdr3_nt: TGTGCCTGGAGTGGCAGACTCGGGCAGTTCTTC
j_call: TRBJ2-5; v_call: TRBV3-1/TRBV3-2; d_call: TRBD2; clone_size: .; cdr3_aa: CASSEFWTSGSRGETQYF; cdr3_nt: TGTGCCAGCAGCGAGTTTTGGACTAGCGGGAGCAGGGGGGAGACCCAGTACTTC
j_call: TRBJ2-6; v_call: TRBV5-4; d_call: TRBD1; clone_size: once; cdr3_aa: CASSSGQGRLSGANVLTF; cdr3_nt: TGTGCCAGCAGCAGCGGACAGGGGCGACTCTCTGGGGCCAACGTCCTGACTTTC
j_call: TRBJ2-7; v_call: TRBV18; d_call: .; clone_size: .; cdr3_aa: CASSPEQGYEQYF; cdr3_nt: TGTGCCAGCTCACCAGAACAGGGCTACGAGCAGTACTTC
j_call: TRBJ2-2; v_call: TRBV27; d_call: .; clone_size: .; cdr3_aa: CASSLSAPAGELFF; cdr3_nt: TGTGCCAGCAGTTTATCCGCCCCGGCCGGGGAGCTGTTTTTT
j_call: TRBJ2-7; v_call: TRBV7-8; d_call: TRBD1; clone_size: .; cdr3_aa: CASSPEGDRAEDYEQYF; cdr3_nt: TGTGCCAGCAGCCCTGAGGGGGACAGGGCCGAGGACTACGAGCAGTACTTC
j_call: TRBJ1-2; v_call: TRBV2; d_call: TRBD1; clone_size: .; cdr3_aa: CASSEGTGYYGYTF; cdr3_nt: TGTGCCAGCAGTGAAGGGACAGGTTACTATGGCTACACCTTC
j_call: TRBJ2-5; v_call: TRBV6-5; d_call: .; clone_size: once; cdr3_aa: CASSFYVEETQYF; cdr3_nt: TGTGCCAGCAGTTTCTATGTTGAGGAGACCCAGTACTTC
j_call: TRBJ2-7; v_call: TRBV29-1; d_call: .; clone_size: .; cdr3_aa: CSVEGAGRQYF; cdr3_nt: TGCAGCGTTGAAGGGGCAGGCAGGCAGTACTTC
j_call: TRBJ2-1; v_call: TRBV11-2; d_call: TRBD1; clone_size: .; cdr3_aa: CASSLRTGLLEQFF; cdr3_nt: TGTGCCAGCAGCTTAAGGACAGGGTTACTTGAGCAGTTCTTC
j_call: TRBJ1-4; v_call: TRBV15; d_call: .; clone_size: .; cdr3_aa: CATSRDRSDPGTNEKLFF; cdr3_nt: TGTGCCACCAGCAGAGATCGGTCCGATCCGGGGACTAATGAAAAACTGTTTTTT
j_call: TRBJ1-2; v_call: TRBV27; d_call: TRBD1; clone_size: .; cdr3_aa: CASSLQGYYGYTF; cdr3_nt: TGTGCCAGCAGTCTACAGGGGTACTATGGCTACACCTTC
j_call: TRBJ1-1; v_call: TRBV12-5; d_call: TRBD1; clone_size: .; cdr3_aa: CASGGQGGTEAFF; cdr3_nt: TGTGCTAGTGGTGGCCAGGGGGGCACTGAAGCTTTCTTT
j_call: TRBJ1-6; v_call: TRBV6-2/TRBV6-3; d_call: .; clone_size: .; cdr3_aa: CASSYHRTQFISPLHF; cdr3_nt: TGTGCCAGCAGTTACCATCGGACACAGTTTATTTCACCCCTCCACTTT
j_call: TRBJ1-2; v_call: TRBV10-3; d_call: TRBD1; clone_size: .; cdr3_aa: CATHPTGLGYTF; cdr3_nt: TGTGCCACACACCCGACAGGGTTAGGCTACACCTTC
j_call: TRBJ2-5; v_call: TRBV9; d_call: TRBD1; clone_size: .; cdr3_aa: CASSTPLGQGQETQYF; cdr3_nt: TGTGCCAGCAGCACCCCCCTAGGACAGGGCCAAGAGACCCAGTACTTC
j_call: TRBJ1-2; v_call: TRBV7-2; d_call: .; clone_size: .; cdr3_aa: CASSLAGNNYGYTF; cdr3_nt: TGTGCCAGCAGCTTAGCGGGCAATAACTATGGCTACACCTTC
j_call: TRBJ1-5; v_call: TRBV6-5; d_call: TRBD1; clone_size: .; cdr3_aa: CASRDRQGRQPQHF; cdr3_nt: TGTGCCAGCAGAGACCGACAGGGACGGCAGCCCCAGCATTTT
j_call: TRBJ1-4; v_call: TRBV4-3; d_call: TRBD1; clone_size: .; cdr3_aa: CASSQERGPEKLFF; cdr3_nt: TGCGCCAGCAGCCAAGAGAGGGGGCCTGAAAAACTGTTTTTT
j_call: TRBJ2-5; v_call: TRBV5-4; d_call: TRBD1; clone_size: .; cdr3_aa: CASSPERTGGVYTQYF; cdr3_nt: TGTGCCAGCAGCCCGGAACGGACAGGGGGCGTATACACCCAGTACTTC
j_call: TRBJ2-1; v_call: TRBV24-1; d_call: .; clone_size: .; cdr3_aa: CATSDLWRNEQFF; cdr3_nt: TGTGCCACCAGTGATTTGTGGCGGAATGAGCAGTTCTTC
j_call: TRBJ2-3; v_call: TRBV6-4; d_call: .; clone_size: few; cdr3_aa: CATSMRASSTDTQYF; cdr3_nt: TGTGCCACCTCTATGAGGGCGTCTAGCACAGATACGCAGTATTTT
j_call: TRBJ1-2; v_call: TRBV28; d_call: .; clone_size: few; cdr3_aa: CASSSTEMYGYTF; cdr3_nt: TGTGCCAGCAGTTCGACAGAGATGTATGGCTACACCTTC
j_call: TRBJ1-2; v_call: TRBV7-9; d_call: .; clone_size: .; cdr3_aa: CASTPPSELGRYGYTF; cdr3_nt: TGTGCCAGCACCCCTCCCTCCGAGCTCGGTCGCTATGGCTACACCTTC
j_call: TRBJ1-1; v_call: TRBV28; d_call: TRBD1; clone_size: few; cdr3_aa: CASSTGFGQVSNTEAFF; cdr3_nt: TGTGCCAGCAGTACAGGTTTTGGACAGGTATCAAACACTGAAGCTTTCTTT
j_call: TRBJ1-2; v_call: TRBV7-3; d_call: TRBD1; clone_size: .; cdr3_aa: CASSWGTGKGYTF; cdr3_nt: TGTGCCAGCAGCTGGGGGACAGGGAAGGGCTACACCTTC
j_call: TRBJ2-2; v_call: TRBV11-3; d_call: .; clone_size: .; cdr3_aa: CASSSGDMAGELFF; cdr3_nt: TGTGCCAGCAGTTCCGGGGATATGGCCGGGGAGCTGTTTTTT
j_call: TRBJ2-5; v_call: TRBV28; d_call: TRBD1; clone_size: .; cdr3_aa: CASLNRGRAETQYF; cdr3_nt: TGTGCCAGTCTAAACAGGGGGCGGGCAGAGACCCAGTACTTC
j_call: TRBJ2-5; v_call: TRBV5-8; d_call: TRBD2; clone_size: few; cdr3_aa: CASSQGLGPQYF; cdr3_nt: TGTGCCAGCTCCCAGGGACTAGGGCCCCAGTACTTC
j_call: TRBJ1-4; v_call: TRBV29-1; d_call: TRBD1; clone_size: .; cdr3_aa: CSVQGGNEKLFF; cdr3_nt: TGCAGCGTTCAGGGGGGTAATGAAAAACTGTTTTTT
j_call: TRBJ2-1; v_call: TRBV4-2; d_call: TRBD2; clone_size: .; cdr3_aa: CASSQAPIQLAGLYNEQFF; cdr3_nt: TGTGCCAGCAGCCAAGCTCCAATCCAACTAGCGGGACTATACAATGAGCAGTTCTTC
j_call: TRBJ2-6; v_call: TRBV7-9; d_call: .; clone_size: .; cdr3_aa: CASSRSMSSGANVLTF; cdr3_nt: TGTGCCAGCAGCCGCTCCATGAGCTCTGGGGCCAACGTCCTGACTTTC
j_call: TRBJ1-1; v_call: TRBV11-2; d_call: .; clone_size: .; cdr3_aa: CASRAGGSTEAFF; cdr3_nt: TGTGCCAGCAGGGCGGGAGGGAGTACTGAAGCTTTCTTT
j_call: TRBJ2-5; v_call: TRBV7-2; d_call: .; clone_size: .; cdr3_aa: CASSLSWQGLYGTQYF; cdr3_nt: TGTGCCAGCAGCTTAAGTTGGCAGGGACTGTACGGGACCCAGTACTTC
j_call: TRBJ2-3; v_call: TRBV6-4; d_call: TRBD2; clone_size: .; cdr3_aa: CASSPGGLAIDTQYF; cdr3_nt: TGTGCCAGCAGCCCTGGGGGACTAGCAATAGATACGCAGTATTTT
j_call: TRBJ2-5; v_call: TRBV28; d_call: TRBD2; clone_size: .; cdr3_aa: CASSFSSIAGGQETQYF; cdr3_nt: TGTGCCAGCAGTTTTTCAAGTATCGCGGGAGGCCAAGAGACCCAGTACTTC